This T cell receptor beta chain appears in the sequencing data of a study of identical twins. Germline V gives CDR1 DFQATT, CDR2 SNEGSKA (reference sequence). This CDR3 spans 14 amino acids. V lost 7 bases and J 0 bases, leaving 14 bases between the germline ends. This clonotype was recorded at least ten times. Its antigen is as yet unknown. TCRdb re-analysed the 5' RACE reads in MiXCR, keeping a single row per CDR3 protein. This table holds approximately 220,000 distinct CDR3 sequences, less than 8% found once. Study findings and constraints: Abundant beta clonotypes from cord blood had fewer insertions, unlike memory repertoires, which showed none. The same donors were not followed; conclusions instead depended on cross-sectional statistical analysis.

The same data also contributed to another study, on yellow fever vaccine responses in identical twins.

This sequence joins TRBV20-1 and TRBJ2-3; a possible D gene is TRBD1 (6 bases). Sequences were obtained from memory (CD45RO+) T cells sorted from blood. This TCR came from a woman younger than 35 in good health. CDR3 nucleotides: TGCAGTGTTACGAAGACAGGAAGCACAGATACGCAGTATTTT. This translates into CSVTKTGSTDTQYF.